This paragraph covers one T cell receptor beta chain sequence. It lacks a known antigen. No base-level quality is on record; no much larger clone is a single base apart. This specimen belongs to a study of shared clonotypes between healthy human individuals (dated by TCRdb to between 2020 and 2021). Regarding the research as a whole: Two women and a few men aged 18 to 49 years were included in the cohort. Per donor, leukapheresis produced somewhere between about 0.8 and 9 billion PBMCs. For each donor, CD4 naive and CD4 memory were each given three plates, CD8 naive was given two plates, and CD8 memory was given one plate. Different laboratories and diverse techniques were used to prepare libraries and sequence TCR repertoires, to increase sequencing depth and limit assay-specific biases. To estimate repertoire size and how much clonotypes are shared between individuals, the study performed deep sequencing of blood TCR repertoires from roughly five healthy adults.

The CDR3 measures 15 amino acids from cysteine to phenylalanine. Only the CDR3 part of the read is kept: 45 bases, read in frame from the first base. V sheds 2 bases and J sheds 3 bases, leaving 14 bases between their ends. Reading the germline V gene gives CDR1 MDHEN and CDR2 SYDVKM. CD8 naive samples were obtained by positive selection for CCR7 among CD45RO-negative cells, yielding a CD45RA+CCR7+ population from which TemRA cells were excluded. Healthy HIV-negative adults with no recently reported acute infections or vaccinations were included as donors. Every donor was a Caucasian adult residing in Nashville, Tennessee, USA. Blood was obtained by leukapheresis, after which PBMCs were separated by Ficoll-Histopaque density gradient centrifugation and cryopreserved in liquid nitrogen vapor phase. Analytical flow cytometry was used to check the purity and quantity of each magnetically sorted T cell population. Genomic DNA was isolated from every sorted fraction and measured by UV absorbance on a Nanodrop 2000c.

TCR CDR3 regions were amplified from genomic DNA by multiplex PCR using the deep immunoSEQ assay. Genomic DNA extracted from each cell subset was distributed evenly over all wells of several immunoSEQ 96-well plates, and each plate served as one replicate. For sorted subsets, each replicate PCR was loaded with roughly 190 ng genomic DNA, equivalent to 30,000 or so T cell genomes. Purified libraries were measured with a Qubit 3.0 fluorometer, size-checked on a Bioanalyzer 2100, and measured again with the KAPA Library Quantification kit. Every immunoSEQ 96-well plate was sequenced on a separate single-read 150-cycle Illumina NextSeq 550 flow cell. The authors' analysis ran thus. The immunoSEQ output contained only junctional sequences without quality scores, so filtering could not match that applied to full-length reads. Sequences were annotated with PyIR, a Python wrapper for IgBLAST v1.9, using IMGT germline references to assign V/J genes and CDR3. Any read was removed if the V/J assignment was weak (E-value above 1e-6), the CDR3 was missing, or the read contained stop codons, out-of-frame junctions, or ambiguous translated residues. V3J clonotypes were defined as sequences sharing an identical inferred V gene, J gene, and CDR3 amino acid sequence. To compute the percentage overlap between repertoires, the number of shared unique clonotypes was divided by the size of the smaller repertoire. Richness of each repertoire was evaluated using RTK rarefaction, the Chao1 estimator, and Recon v2.1 estimates of unobserved clonotypes. For all TCRbeta clonotypes obtained by the gDNA method from a few donors, generation probabilities were computed with OLGA. TCRdb re-hosts the immuneACCESS table, in-frame sequences only. Its copies lack some clones; in the studies checked, an unresolved V gene accounts for under half of them, and the cause for the rest is not known. The V and J calls and clone size are taken from that table; D and trimming were inferred from the DNA. The sample yields about 2,200,000 clones; about 92% were counted once. Clones ranked in the top ten supply about 1.8% of the sample.

General study outcomes and caveats: Even with the large sequencing depth, rarefaction of the sorted-subset datasets indicated that sequencing was incomplete. Compared with non-shared clonotypes, clonotypes shared by all four sorted-subset donors had higher generation probabilities. Naive subsets generally had larger estimated clonotype richness than memory subsets did. Sharing across several donors was observed for about 5% of naive CD4, about 4% of naive CD8, 2% to 2.5% of memory CD4, and about 0.39% of memory CD8 clonotypes. Pairwise subsampling led to the expectation that sequencing depth would affect the degree of clonotype sharing among donors. The small number of donors limited the genetic and exposure-history diversity represented. Sampling was restricted to blood, and TCR repertoires in tissue are likely to differ from TCR repertoires in blood.

Specimen: naive CD8+ T cells from PBMCs. The cell subset or site label, as the study defines it: CD45RA+CCR7+. Recombination joined TRBV28 with TRBJ2-7; the D gene assignment is ambiguous. This receptor was obtained from a man aged 18 to 29 in good health. Some clones in this sample may be carry-over from other donors' samples. The DNA is as follows: TGTGCCAGCAGTTTACCTAACGTGATCATCTACGAGCAGTACTTC. Translation gives CASSLPNVIIYEQYF.